The T cell receptor beta chain under discussion was sequenced for a study of CD8 T cells in ankylosing spondylitis. Notes on the study in general: Matched synovial fluid from ankylosing spondylitis patients was reported to be enriched for disease-linked clones. Earlier studies detected some motif variants in reactive arthritis synovial fluid and blood. Disease-linked clones displayed a CD8+ phenotype and appeared relatively rarely in peripheral blood. Blood of patients with ankylosing spondylitis appeared to be characterized by a TCR beta motif of several highly homologous variants.

This CDR3 region has 16 residues. V lost 1 base and J 1 base, leaving 11 bases between the germline ends. The germline CDR1 and CDR2 sequences are SGHVS and FNYEAQ. A note on this clonotype: Antigen unknown.

The TCR beta libraries were generated through quantitative 5'-RACE incorporating molecular barcodes. TCRdb processed the 5' RACE reads anew with MiXCR; each CDR3 protein has one entry. The sample carries approximately 140,000 distinct CDR3 sequences, 17% recorded once. The sequence derives from a male donor with ankylosing spondylitis. The sequenced sample consisted of blood, either unsorted or a sorted T cell fraction (not recorded which). The chain links TRBV7-6 to TRBJ1-5, with D possibly matching TRBD1 (5 bases). The CDR3 protein is CASSLEAGLSNQPQHF. CDR3 nucleotides: TGTGCCAGCAGCTTAGAGGCAGGGCTCAGCAATCAGCCCCAGCATTTT.